These 6 T cell receptor beta chains originate from one sample sequenced in a study of cytomegalovirus exposure and HLA in healthy donors. This PCR relied on a set of 60 Vbeta primers and 13 Jbeta primers. Assay: immunoSEQ multiplex PCR; the TCRdb copy retains only in-frame clones and omits some. Here the sample spans some 170,000 clones, approximately 78% being singletons. Source material: PBMCs. Receptors were obtained from a woman aged 18-29 years in good health and CMV-seronegative.

V is TRBV6-6 and J is TRBJ2-1, with TRBD1 as a possible D gene (6 bases). The V gene lost 6 bases and the J gene lost 1 base, with 10 bases spanning the gap. The germline V gene encodes CDR1 MNHNY and CDR2 SVGAGI (reference sequence). The CDR3 extends over 14 amino acids. The CDR3 is CASSRGGSYNEQFF. CDR3 nucleotides: TGTGCCAGCAGCAGGGGTGGATCCTACAATGAGCAGTTCTTC.

This clone was counted a single time. The chain combines TRBV15 with TRBJ2-7, with D uncertain. Germline loops: CDR1 LNHNV, CDR2 YYDKDF (reference sequence). V shed 1 base and J shed 3 bases, with 7 bases lying between them. The CDR3 is 13 residues long. CDR3 in amino acids: CATSRGLNYEQYF. The DNA of the CDR3 is TGTGCCACCAGCAGAGGTCTTAACTACGAGCAGTACTTC.

The V and J genes are TRBV6-5 and TRBJ2-7; 7 bases fit TRBD1. The germline V gene encodes CDR1 MNHEY and CDR2 SVGAGI. V lost 2 bases, J lost 3 bases, and 7 bases stayed unmatched. The CDR3 runs 15 residues. This CDR3 is CASSYGRDRGYEQYF. The CDR3 DNA reads TGTGCCAGCAGTTACGGTCGGGACAGAGGCTACGAGCAGTACTTC.

The rearrangement uses TRBV12-5 and TRBJ1-3; D is possibly TRBD1 (6 bases). The CDR3 is 17 amino acids. The V end lost 0 bases, the J end lost 0 bases, and 12 bases lay between the germline ends. The germline gives CDR1 LGHNT, CDR2 FRNRAP. This CDR3 reads CASGLVQGVPSGNTIYF. CDR3 DNA sequence: TGTGCTAGTGGTTTGGTACAGGGTGTCCCCTCTGGAAACACCATATATTTT. Variable domain in full (rest from reference TRBV12-5 and TRBJ1-3): DARVTQTPRHKVTEMGQEVTMRCQPILGHNTVFWYRQTMMQGLELLAYFRNRAPLDDSGMPKDRFSAEMPDATLATLKIQPSEPRDSAVYFCASGLVQGVPSGNTIYFGEGSWLTVV.

The chain combines TRBV7-8 with TRBJ2-5; no clear D. Germline CDR1 and CDR2: SGHVS and FQNEAQ. V gave up 5 bases and J gave up 0 bases, with 13 bases separating them. The CDR3 has 15 residues. CDR3 loop: CASSPRSSYQETQYF. CDR3 coding DNA: TGTGCCAGCAGCCCCCGTTCGTCGTACCAAGAGACCCAGTACTTC.

V gene TRBV18 combines with J gene TRBJ1-5; 10 nucleotides match TRBD1. With V trimmed by 2 bases and J by 6 bases, 7 bases remained unmatched. This CDR3 contains 16 residues. Germline V lookup: CDR1 KGHSH, CDR2 LQKENI. The CDR3: CASSPATGGLSQPQHF. For the CDR3, the DNA is TGTGCCAGCTCACCAGCGACAGGGGGCTTGAGTCAGCCCCAGCATTTT. The whole variable domain, remainder taken from reference TRBV18 and TRBJ1-5, is NAGVMQNPRHLVRRRGQEARLRCSPMKGHSHVYWYRQLPEEGLKFMVYLQKENIIDESGMPKERFSAEFPKEGPSILRIQQVVRGDSAAYFCASSPATGGLSQPQHFGDGTRLSIL.